Detailed here is one T cell receptor beta chain. Its antigen is still unknown. Germline CDR1 is SGHNT and CDR2 is YYREEE (reference sequence). Losses at the gene ends were 3 bases for V and 4 bases for J; bases not matched to a gene: 7. The CDR3 consists of 15 residues. Time point reported: week 35, safety follow-up. Vaccination used 300 ug of mutant IDH1 20-mer peptide per dose, with topical imiquimod. Weeks 1, 3, 5, 7, 11, 15, 19 and 23 were when patients received their eight vaccinations. The protocol was immunoSEQ multiplex PCR, while the TCRdb copy is restricted to in-frame clones and leaves out a portion. Here the sample spans 60,000 to 65,000 clones, 84% being singletons. The source of the sample is a study of a mutant IDH1 vaccine in newly diagnosed glioma.

This TCR was recovered from a man aged 25-40 years with glioma. Source: PBMCs, taken from a glioma patient whose treatment included an IDH1 peptide vaccine. V and J are TRBV5-4 and TRBJ1-2, with TRBD1 matching 9 bases. As DNA, the CDR3 is TGTGCCAGCAGCTCCCCGACAGGGGGGACCTATGGCTACACCTTC. This encodes CASSSPTGGTYGYTF.